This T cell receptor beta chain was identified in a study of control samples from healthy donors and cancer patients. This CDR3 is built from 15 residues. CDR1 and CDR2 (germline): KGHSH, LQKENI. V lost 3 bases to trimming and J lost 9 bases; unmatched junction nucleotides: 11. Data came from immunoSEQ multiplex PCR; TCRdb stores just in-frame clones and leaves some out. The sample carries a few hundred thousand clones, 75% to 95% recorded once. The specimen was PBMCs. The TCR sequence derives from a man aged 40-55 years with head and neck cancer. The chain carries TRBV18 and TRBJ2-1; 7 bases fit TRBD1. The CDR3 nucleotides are TGTGCCAGCTCACCGGAAGGGACAGCCAGGACTGAGCAGTTCTTC. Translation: CASSPEGTARTEQFF.